Below are 8 T cell receptor beta chains sequenced from a single sample in a study of blood T cells in healthy people across ages. Through a sample-barcoded 5' primer and a J-beta primer mix, a second PCR was run for roughly 6 to 11 cycles. From the 5' RACE reads, TCRdb called clonotypes with MiXCR, one entry per CDR3 protein. The sample carries 800,000 to 900,000 distinct CDR3 sequences, around 62% recorded once. Sequenced input: blood. These receptors originate from a young man in good health.

The genes are TRBV6-5 and TRBJ1-1; D ambiguous. Between the trimmed V and J ends, which lost 0 bases and 1 base, there was a span of 6 bases. This CDR3 is built from 14 residues. From germline, CDR1 is MNHEY and CDR2 SVGAGI. CDR3 nucleotide sequence: TGTGCCAGCAGTTACTCGGTTAAGAACACTGAAGCTTTCTTT. It is translated as CASSYSVKNTEAFF.

The V call is TRBV13, the J call TRBJ2-3; 7 bases match TRBD1. The V gene end was trimmed by 3 bases and the J gene end by 4 bases; junction bases not matched to a gene: 4. The CDR3 contains 14 residues. Germline CDR1 is PRHDT and CDR2 is FYEKMQ (reference sequence). The CDR3 region is CASSFRGLADTQYF. CDR3 bases: TGTGCCAGCAGCTTTAGGGGGCTGGCAGATACGCAGTATTTT.

The table lists this clonotype with a few counts. The chain uses TRBV4-3 and TRBJ1-5; D is undetermined. Deletions cut 0 bases from V and 4 bases from J, with 7 bases between. The CDR3 contains 14 residues. The germline V gene has CDR1 LGHNA and CDR2 YSLEER. The CDR3: CASSQDPGNQPQHF. The CDR3 bases are TGCGCCAGCAGCCAAGATCCCGGAAATCAGCCCCAGCATTTT.

The gene calls are TRBV18 and TRBJ2-4; D is undetermined. The J call may be faulty, since TRBJ2-7 better matches the DNA end. Germline CDR1 reads KGHSH; CDR2 reads LQKENI. This CDR3 spans 14 amino acids. The CDR3 reads CASSPRSSDYEQYF. The CDR3 DNA is TGTGCCAGCTCACCACGGAGCTCCGACTACGAGCAGTACTTC.

The chain carries TRBV7-9 and TRBJ2-4; 10 bases fit TRBD2. Matching the DNA end better, TRBJ2-7 makes the J call doubtful. The length of the CDR3 is 14 residues. CDR1 is SEHNR and CDR2 is FQNEAQ in the germline V gene (reference sequence). CDR3 sequence: CASSPTSGTNEQYF. The CDR3 nucleotides read TGTGCCAGCAGCCCTACTAGCGGGACCAACGAGCAGTACTTC.

In its sample, this clonotype was seen a few times. J is TRBJ1-4 and V is TRBV7-3, with D unclear. The CDR3 spans 15 residues. CDR1 is SGHTA and CDR2 is FQGTGA in the germline V gene. V was clipped by 5 bases and J by 0 bases, with 10 bases between them. The CDR3 is CASSPGQSTNEKLFF. The DNA of the CDR3 is TGTGCCAGCAGCCCCGGGCAGTCAACTAATGAAAAACTGTTTTTT.

This clonotype was detected once. CDR3 sequence: CSASEGLSYNSPLHF. The DNA for the CDR3 is TGCAGTGCTAGTGAGGGTCTCTCCTATAATTCACCCCTCCACTTT. The V and J genes are TRBV20-1 and TRBJ1-6, with no clear D. CDR1 is DFQATT and CDR2 is SNEGSKA in the germline V gene (reference sequence). The CDR3 is made up of 15 amino acids. V was shortened by 3 bases and J by 0 bases, with 9 bases between the two germline ends.

The chain combines TRBV12-3 or TRBV12-4 with TRBJ2-1; the D is unclear. Trimming left V 2 bases short and J 7 bases short, with 12 bases between. This CDR3 has 14 residues. CDR3 residues: CASSLLDVGNEQFF. CDR3 bases: TGTGCCAGCAGTTTACTGGACGTCGGGAATGAGCAGTTCTTC.